The 13 T cell receptor beta chains presented below share a single source sample, sequenced in a study of beta chain features in type 1 diabetes (dated 2018 in TCRdb). Library preparation employed the immunoSEQ multiplex PCR assay. All of the isolated RNA was reverse transcribed with the High Capacity cDNA Reverse Transcription Kit, so expressed TCRB transcripts were sequenced. The clones in this table, taken by TCRdb from immuneACCESS, are in-frame only. Not every clone is retained; where verified, under half of the shortfall comes from an unresolved V gene, and the cause of the rest is unknown. The table for this sample lists about 150,000 clones; about 8.1% of them were counted only once. The ten biggest clones cover about 0.6% of the sample. The sample taken for sequencing was central memory CD4+ T cells from blood. The receptors stem from a young man in good health.

This chain connects TRBV9 to TRBJ2-7; 9 positions agree with TRBD1. The CDR3 is made up of 14 amino acids. Trimming at V came to 6 bases and at J to 7 bases, leaving 11 bases not matched to a gene. The germline gives CDR1 SGDLS, CDR2 YYNGEE. CDR3 in amino acids: CASNGGQGRGEQYF. In DNA form, the CDR3 reads TGTGCCAGCAATGGGGGACAGGGAAGAGGGGAGCAGTACTTC.

This chain uses TRBV7-2 with TRBJ2-5, with 9 bases that match TRBD2. The ends lost 4 bases at V and 1 base at J; junction bases unmatched: 4. The V gene's germline CDR1 is SGHTA and CDR2 FQGNSA. The CDR3 has 15 residues. CDR3 sequence: CASSWGGGAQETQYF. CDR3 DNA sequence: TGTGCCAGCAGCTGGGGCGGGGGGGCCCAAGAGACCCAGTACTTC.

Ten or more counts support this clone. The V call is TRBV6-5, the J call TRBJ2-7, with TRBD2 identical over 10 bases. The J segment lost 3 bases and the V segment lost 2 bases, leaving 7 bases of the junction unmatched. CDR1 is MNHEY and CDR2 is SVGAGI in the germline V gene. The CDR3 is made up of 16 amino acids. The CDR3 DNA sequence: TGTGCCAGCAGTTACCAAGTAGCGGGAGGACTCTACGAGCAGTACTTC. Translating it yields CASSYQVAGGLYEQYF.

Written as DNA, the CDR3 is TGTGCCAGCTCATTGCGGTCGGTGAACACCGGGGAGCTGTTTTTT. As protein: CASSLRSVNTGELFF. This chain uses TRBV18 with TRBJ2-2; D remains ambiguous. Trimming removed 5 bases at V and 1 base at J, with 11 bases between. The germline CDR1 and CDR2 sequences are KGHSH and LQKENI. CDR3 size: 15 residues.

The chain carries TRBV6-6 and TRBJ2-1, with TRBD1 matching 8 bases. Germline trimming cut 4 bases from V and 10 bases from J; bases unmatched to any gene: 12. The CDR3 length is 15 residues. CDR1 is MNHNY, CDR2 SVGAGI, per germline (reference sequence). The CDR3 protein is CASSSGQGHTREQFF. The CDR3 bases are TGTGCCAGCAGTTCCGGACAGGGCCATACCCGGGAGCAGTTCTTC.

The V call is TRBV18, the J call TRBJ2-3; 7 bases line up with TRBD2. Losses at the gene ends were 3 bases for V and 2 bases for J; bases not matched to a gene: 8. CDR3 size: 16 residues. CDR1 is KGHSH and CDR2 is LQKENI in the germline V gene. The chain's CDR3 is CASSPRRGGNTDTQYF. The CDR3 coding sequence is TGTGCCAGCTCACCGAGGCGGGGAGGGAACACAGATACGCAGTATTTT. Drawing the rest from reference TRBV18 and TRBJ2-3, the complete variable domain is NAGVMQNPRHLVRRRGQEARLRCSPMKGHSHVYWYRQLPEEGLKFMVYLQKENIIDESGMPKERFSAEFPKEGPSILRIQQVVRGDSAAYFCASSPRRGGNTDTQYFGPGTRLTVL.

This chain links TRBV11-3 with TRBJ1-1, with D unclear. Trimming removed 2 bases from V and 3 bases from J, with 7 bases in between. The CDR3 sequence is 13 residues long. Germline values: CDR1 SGHNT, CDR2 YENEEA. The CDR3 coding sequence is TGTGCCAGCAGCTTAAGGGAGGACACTGAAGCTTTCTTT. Amino acids: CASSLREDTEAFF.

At least ten counts were recorded for this clone. This chain uses TRBV15 with TRBJ2-1; TRBD2 agrees at 7 bases. The germline gives CDR1 LNHNV, CDR2 YYDKDF (reference sequence). The trim removed 6 bases at V and 3 bases at J, leaving 11 bases unmatched. The CDR3 totals 16 residues. The CDR3 reads CATRVGGGRFYNEQFF. CDR3 coding DNA: TGTGCCACCAGAGTGGGGGGGGGTCGATTCTACAATGAGCAGTTCTTC.

CDR3 bases: TGTGCCAGCAGCTCCCGACTAGCGGGGCAGGCGCAGTATTTT. It specifies CASSSRLAGQAQYF. The chain employs TRBV7-2 and TRBJ2-3; TRBD2 matches 11 bases. The CDR3 is 14 amino acids. CDR1 SGHTA and CDR2 FQGNSA come from the germline V gene. V was pared by 4 bases and J by 10 bases, with 7 bases of the junction left unmatched. The entire variable domain, with the rest obtained from reference TRBV7-2 and TRBJ2-3, is as follows: GAGVSQSPSNKVTEKGKDVELRCDPISGHTALYWYRQSLGQGLEFLIYFQGNSAPDKSGLPSDRFSAERTGGSVSTLTIQRTQQEDSAVYLCASSSRLAGQAQYFGPGTRLTVL.

The V and J genes are TRBV19 and TRBJ2-1; 8 positions match TRBD1. The CDR3 runs 13 residues. V shed 5 bases and J 11 bases; nucleotides not matched to a gene: 8. Germline CDR1 reads LNHDA; CDR2 reads SQIVND (reference sequence). The CDR3 sequence: CASSPQDRDQQFF. The CDR3 DNA sequence: TGTGCCAGTAGTCCTCAGGACAGGGATCAGCAGTTCTTC.

This clone was detected only a few times. J is TRBJ2-1 and V is TRBV4-3; D is uncertain. This CDR3 spans 16 amino acids. Between the trimmed V and J ends, which lost 4 bases and 4 bases, there was a span of 17 bases. Germline V gene data show CDR1 as LGHNA and CDR2 as YSLEER. For the CDR3, the DNA is TGCGCCAGCAGCCCATTCCTAAGTAATTTATACAATGAGCAGTTCTTC. It specifies CASSPFLSNLYNEQFF.

This clone was seen a few times. The chain links TRBV7-3 to TRBJ2-1, with D perhaps matching TRBD1 (6 bases). This CDR3 is 15 amino acids long. Germline CDR1 is SGHTA and CDR2 is FQGTGA. V lost 3 bases and J lost 4, with 13 bases in between. In nucleotides, the CDR3 is TGTGCCAGCAGCTTGGTGGGGGCTGAATACAATGAGCAGTTCTTC. This gives the protein CASSLVGAEYNEQFF.

This clone was detected a few times. This chain links TRBV4-2 with TRBJ2-7, with TRBD1 as a possible D gene (5 bases). The V end lost 0 bases, the J end lost 2 bases, and 14 bases lay between the germline ends. Per germline, CDR1 LGHNA and CDR2 YNFKEQ. The CDR3 consists of 16 residues. CDR3 nucleotides: TGTGCCAGCAGCCAAGATAGGGGCAGAGGAACCTACGAGCAGTACTTC. As protein: CASSQDRGRGTYEQYF.